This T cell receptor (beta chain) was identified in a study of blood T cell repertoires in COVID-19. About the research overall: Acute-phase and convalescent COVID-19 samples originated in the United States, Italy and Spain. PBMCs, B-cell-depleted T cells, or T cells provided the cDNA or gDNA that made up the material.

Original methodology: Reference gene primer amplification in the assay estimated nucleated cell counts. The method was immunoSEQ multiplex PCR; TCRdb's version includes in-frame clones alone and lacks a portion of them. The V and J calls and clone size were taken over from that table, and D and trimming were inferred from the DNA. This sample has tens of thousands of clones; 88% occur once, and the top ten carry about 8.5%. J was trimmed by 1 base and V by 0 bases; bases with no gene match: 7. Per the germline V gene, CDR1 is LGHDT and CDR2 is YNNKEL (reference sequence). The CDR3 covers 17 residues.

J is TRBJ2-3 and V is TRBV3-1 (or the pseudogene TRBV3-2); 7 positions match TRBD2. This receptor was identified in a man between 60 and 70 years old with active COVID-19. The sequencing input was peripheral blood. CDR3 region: CASSQDWGGWGTDTQYF. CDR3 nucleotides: TGTGCCAGCAGCCAAGATTGGGGAGGGTGGGGCACAGATACGCAGTATTTT.